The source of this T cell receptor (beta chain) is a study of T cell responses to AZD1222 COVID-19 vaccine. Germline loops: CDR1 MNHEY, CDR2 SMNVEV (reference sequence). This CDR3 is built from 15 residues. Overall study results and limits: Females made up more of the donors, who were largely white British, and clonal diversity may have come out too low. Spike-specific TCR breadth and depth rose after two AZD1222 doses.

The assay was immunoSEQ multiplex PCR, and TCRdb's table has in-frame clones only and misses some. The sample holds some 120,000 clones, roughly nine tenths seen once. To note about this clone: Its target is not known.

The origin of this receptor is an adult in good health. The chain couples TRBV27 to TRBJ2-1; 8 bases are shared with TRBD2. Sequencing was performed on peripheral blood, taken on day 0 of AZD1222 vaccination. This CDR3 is CAAASGFSSYNEQFF. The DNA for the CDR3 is TGTGCTGCGGCTAGCGGGTTCAGCTCCTACAATGAGCAGTTCTTC.